The 11 T cell receptor beta chains reported below all come from one sample, sequenced in a study of patients and donors after allogeneic stem cell transplantation. TCRdb re-called the RT-PCR reads through MiXCR, storing one row per CDR3 protein. The table includes about 24,000 distinct CDR3 sequences, roughly 43% detected once. Source material: blood, either unsorted or a sorted T cell fraction (not recorded which). These receptor sequences come from a human donor who was either an allogeneic HSCT recipient or a stem cell or donor lymphocyte infusion donor (not recorded which). It is not recorded whose cells these are; they may come from a transplant donor.

The rearrangement uses TRBV3-1 and TRBJ1-2; D not resolved. V lost 5 bases and J lost 4, with 11 bases in between. The CDR3 is 13 amino acids. Germline V CDR1 and CDR2: LGHDT, YNNKEL (reference sequence). The CDR3 reads CASSLVGSYGYTF. The CDR3 nucleotides are TGTGCCAGCAGCTTAGTGGGGTCCTATGGCTACACCTTC.

This chain uses TRBV12-5 with TRBJ1-1, with D possibly being TRBD1 (5 bases). V was trimmed by 6 bases and J by 2 bases, leaving 19 bases between them. The CDR3 contains 16 residues. Germline loops: CDR1 LGHNT, CDR2 FRNRAP. The CDR3 protein is CASGSQGFGSNTEAFF. CDR3 DNA sequence: TGTGCTAGTGGCTCTCAGGGATTTGGGAGTAACACTGAAGCTTTCTTT.

A few counts support this clonotype. V gene TRBV5-1 combines with J gene TRBJ1-4; D remains unclear. The CDR3 has 15 amino acids. V lost 0 bases, J lost 0 bases, and 6 bases lay in between. The germline V gene has CDR1 SGHRS and CDR2 YFSETQ. The CDR3 sequence is CASSLAWATNEKLFF. The DNA of the CDR3 is TGCGCCAGCAGCTTGGCGTGGGCAACTAATGAAAAACTGTTTTTT.

The rearrangement uses TRBV20-1 and TRBJ1-5; D gene ambiguous. CDR1 DFQATT and CDR2 SNEGSKA come from the germline V gene (reference sequence). This CDR3 contains 12 residues. The germline V and J ends were trimmed by 6 bases and 5 bases, with 11 bases remaining between them. The chain's CDR3 is CSATRPDQPQHF. The DNA of the CDR3 is TGCAGTGCCACTCGACCGGATCAGCCCCAGCATTTT.

This clonotype was found a few times. The V gene is TRBV5-1, the J gene TRBJ1-1; the D is unclear. The CDR3 covers 14 residues. Per the germline V gene, CDR1 is SGHRS and CDR2 is YFSETQ. Trimming took off 0 bases at V and 6 bases at J, with 12 bases between the two ends. In nucleotides, the CDR3 is TGCGCCAGCAGCTTGGGCGCGGCATCGGCTGAAGCTTTCTTT. Translating gives CASSLGAASAEAFF.

CDR3 loop: CASSLVGTHNSPLHF. CDR3 bases: TGTGCCAGCAGCTTAGTCGGGACACATAATTCACCCCTCCACTTT. The chain joins TRBV7-2 to TRBJ1-6; weak D call: TRBD1 (6 bases). Per the germline V gene, CDR1 is SGHTA and CDR2 is FQGNSA. Trimming took 1 base from V and 5 from J, leaving 9 bases between them. This CDR3 has 15 residues.

The V and J genes are TRBV7-9 and TRBJ2-1, with D possibly being TRBD2 (6 bases). The V end lost 3 bases, the J end lost 12 bases, and 12 bases lay between the germline ends. The CDR3 has 12 residues. Germline loops: CDR1 SEHNR, CDR2 FQNEAQ (reference sequence). As DNA, the CDR3 is TGTGCCAGCAGCTTTGGAGGGGAGCGGCAGTTCTTC. As protein: CASSFGGERQFF.

The genes are TRBV18 and TRBJ2-5; the D call may be TRBD1 or TRBD2 (5 bases each). The length of the CDR3 is 13 residues. Trimming stripped 3 bases from V and 10 bases from J, with 15 bases between. Germline V CDR1 and CDR2: KGHSH, LQKENI. CDR3 bases: TGTGCCAGCTCACCCCGCCTGGGGGAAAGCCAGTACTTC. This encodes CASSPRLGESQYF.

This clonotype was counted once. The rearrangement links TRBV7-9 to TRBJ2-7, with D uncertain. Deletions cut 5 bases from V and 1 base from J, with 15 bases between. CDR1 is SEHNR and CDR2 is FQNEAQ in the germline V gene (reference sequence). CDR3 length: 15 residues. CDR3 residues: CASSQPVGLSYEQYF. The CDR3 nucleotides are TGTGCCAGCAGCCAGCCGGTCGGCCTATCCTACGAGCAGTACTTC.

Only a few counts were recorded for this clonotype. CDR3 loop: CASSRGTSGRTDTQYF. The CDR3 DNA reads as TGTGCCAGCAGCCGGGGGACTAGCGGGCGCACAGATACGCAGTATTTT. The chain carries TRBV6-5 and TRBJ2-3; TRBD2 matches 12 bases. CDR3 length: 16 residues. The V gene end was trimmed by 6 bases and the J gene end by 1 base; junction bases not matched to a gene: 5. Germline loops: CDR1 MNHEY, CDR2 SVGAGI.

This clonotype has at least ten counts. This chain connects TRBV6-5 to TRBJ1-2; TRBD1 might be the D (6 bases). CDR3 size: 16 residues. Germline V lookup: CDR1 MNHEY, CDR2 SVGAGI. V was cut by 4 bases and J by 4 bases, with 19 bases left in between. The CDR3 region has the DNA TGTGCCAGCAGTTTAAGCCCCCGACAGGTTCTCTATGGCTACACCTTC. It is translated as CASSLSPRQVLYGYTF.